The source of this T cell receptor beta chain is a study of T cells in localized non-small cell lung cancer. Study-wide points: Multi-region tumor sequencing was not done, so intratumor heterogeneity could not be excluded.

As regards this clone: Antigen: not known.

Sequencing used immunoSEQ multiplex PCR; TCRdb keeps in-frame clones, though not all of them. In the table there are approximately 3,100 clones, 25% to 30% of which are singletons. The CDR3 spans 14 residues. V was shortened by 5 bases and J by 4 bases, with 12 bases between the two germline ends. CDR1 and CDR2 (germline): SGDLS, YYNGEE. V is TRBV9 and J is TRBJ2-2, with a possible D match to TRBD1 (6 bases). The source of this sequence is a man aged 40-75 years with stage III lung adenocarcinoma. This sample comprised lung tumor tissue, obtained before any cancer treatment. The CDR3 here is CASSKDRITGELFF. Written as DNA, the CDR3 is TGTGCCAGCAGTAAAGACAGGATCACCGGGGAGCTGTTTTTT.